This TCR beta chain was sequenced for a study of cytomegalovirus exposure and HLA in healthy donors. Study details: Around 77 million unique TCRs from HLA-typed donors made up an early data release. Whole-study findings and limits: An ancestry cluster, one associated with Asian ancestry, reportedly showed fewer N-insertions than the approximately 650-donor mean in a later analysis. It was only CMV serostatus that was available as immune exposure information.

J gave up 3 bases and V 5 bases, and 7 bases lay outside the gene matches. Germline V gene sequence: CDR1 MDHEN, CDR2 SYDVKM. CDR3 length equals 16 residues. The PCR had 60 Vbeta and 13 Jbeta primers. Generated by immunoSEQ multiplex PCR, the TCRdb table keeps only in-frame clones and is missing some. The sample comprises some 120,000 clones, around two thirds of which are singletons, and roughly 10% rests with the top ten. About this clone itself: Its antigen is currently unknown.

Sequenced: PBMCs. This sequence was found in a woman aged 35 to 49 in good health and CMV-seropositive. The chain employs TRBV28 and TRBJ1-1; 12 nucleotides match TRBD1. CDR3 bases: TGTGCCAGCAGTCTCCGGGACAGGGGGCTTGACACTGAAGCTTTCTTT. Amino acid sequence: CASSLRDRGLDTEAFF.